This T cell receptor beta chain stems from a study of cytomegalovirus exposure and HLA in healthy donors (TCRdb year 2017). In terms of the full investigation: The approximately 710 repertoires of the first cohort and the 95 to 150 validation repertoires were produced on the same platform, according to a later analysis. The study was designed to test whether signatures of past pathogen exposure could be identified by cataloging public T cell receptors. To predict cytomegalovirus infection status, the study combined high-throughput TCR immunosequencing, statistical association of individual TCRs with disease status, and machine learning. A separate validation cohort of 100 to 150 different subjects was used in addition to the approximately 700-subject first cohort.

Overall results and qualifications from the work: A total of about 180 TCR beta chains were listed by the study as associated with cytomegalovirus. It was suggested by the authors that the approach could potentially be generalized to other disease states and immunological phenotypes. In both the original and validation cohorts, the classifier was reported to diagnose cytomegalovirus status with high specificity and sensitivity. While some public TCRs were present in many individuals, most TCR sequences turned up only very rarely across donors. A later analysis found that TCRs clustered in the first cohort also tended to co-occur in the roughly 120 validation repertoires, with more than 90% of cluster scores above 0. In vitro tests confirmed that a few of the cytomegalovirus-associated TCR beta chains recognize cytomegalovirus antigens. A later analysis had no HLA typing for the validation cohort, so co-occurrence there was scored across all 110 or so repertoires.

Separate from the approximately 700-subject first cohort, the validation cohort of over 90 subjects was the group to which the donors belonged. The library was prepared using the immunoSEQ multiplex PCR assay. The paper's processing steps were these. To diagnose cytomegalovirus status from the catalog of TCR beta chain sequences, a statistical classification framework was built. This immuneACCESS table, as held by TCRdb, lists in-frame sequences with V and J called but not all clones. Of the missing ones, under half trace to an unresolved V gene in checked studies; the others have no known cause. D and trimming come from the DNA, and the V and J calls and clone size come from that table. The sample yields 65,000 to 90,000 clones; around nine tenths were counted once. Together, the top ten hold about 4.1% of the sample. Details on this clone: The antigen it recognizes is unknown. Base qualities were left out, and no much larger clone turns up one base away.

This clonotype was obtained from a woman aged 18-35 years in good health and CMV-seropositive. Specimen: PBMCs.

In nucleotide form, the sequence is TGTGCCAGCAGTGAAGGGGAGGGCGGGTCAGATACGCAGTATTTT. The encoded protein is CASSEGEGGSDTQYF. The receptor chain draws on TRBV6-1 and TRBJ2-3; TRBD2 lines up with 7 middle nucleotides. Taken from the germline V gene, the CDR1 and CDR2 loops are MNHNS and SASEGT. The CDR3 sequence holds 15 residues, the cysteine and phenylalanine included. The read is trimmed to its CDR3 DNA, 45 bases read in frame from base 1. V is cut back by 1 base and J by 4 bases, with 5 bases in the junction unmatched.